A selection of T cell receptor beta chains follows, all from one sample in a study of technical replicates of blood from a handful of donors. The data were produced by immunoSEQ multiplex PCR, yet TCRdb's version contains in-frame clones alone and is incomplete. The data contain about 79,000 clones, about 91% of them singletons. The sequencing input was T cells isolated from PBMCs. Receptor source: a human donor in good health. Some clones in this sample may be carry-over from other donors' samples. CDR3s include the opening cysteine and the closing phenylalanine or tryptophan. A D gene is named only where the DNA matches it firmly. Clone size is shown for a subset of rows, as once, few, many or a class of expanded clone.

CDR3nt: TGTGCCAGCAGTACCGACAGGGAAGTTTACGAGCAGTACTTC; CDR3aa: CASSTDREVYEQYF; abundance: -; j_gene: TRBJ2-7; v_gene: TRBV2; d_gene: TRBD1
CDR3nt: TGTGCCAGCGGGACAGGGCAAAGGAATGAAAAACTGTTTTTT; CDR3aa: CASGTGQRNEKLFF; abundance: once; j_gene: TRBJ1-4; v_gene: TRBV2; d_gene: TRBD1
CDR3nt: TGTGCCAGCAGCCTTAATAGCGGAGGGAAAAACATTCAGTACTTC; CDR3aa: CASSLNSGGKNIQYF; abundance: -; j_gene: TRBJ2-4; v_gene: TRBV7-9; d_gene: -
CDR3nt: TGTGCCAGCAGCCCAGGACTGAGCGGGGCTTACAATGAGCAGTTCTTC; CDR3aa: CASSPGLSGAYNEQFF; abundance: -; j_gene: TRBJ2-1; v_gene: TRBV11-2; d_gene: TRBD2
CDR3nt: TGTGCCAGCTCCCTAGGGCTAGCGCCCTACAATGAGCAGTTCTTC; CDR3aa: CASSLGLAPYNEQFF; abundance: -; j_gene: TRBJ2-1; v_gene: TRBV28; d_gene: -
CDR3nt: TGTGCCAGCAGCAAGAAAGGGGCCCAGTACTTC; CDR3aa: CASSKKGAQYF; abundance: -; j_gene: TRBJ2-5; v_gene: TRBV21-1; d_gene: -
CDR3nt: TGTGCCAGCAGCGCCCTAGCGGGAGTCTACAATGAGCAGTTCTTC; CDR3aa: CASSALAGVYNEQFF; abundance: -; j_gene: TRBJ2-1; v_gene: TRBV9; d_gene: TRBD2
CDR3nt: TGCGCCAGCAGCCAGTCTCAAGACTACCGCTCTGGAAACACCATATATTTT; CDR3aa: CASSQSQDYRSGNTIYF; abundance: -; j_gene: TRBJ1-3; v_gene: TRBV4-3; d_gene: -
CDR3nt: TGTGCCAGCAGCAACGCCGGGACACTTAGCACAGATACGCAGTATTTT; CDR3aa: CASSNAGTLSTDTQYF; abundance: -; j_gene: TRBJ2-3; v_gene: TRBV28; d_gene: -
CDR3nt: TGCGCCAGCAGCTACCGAATCCAGGGGGACGGTTATCAGCCCCAGCATTTT; CDR3aa: CASSYRIQGDGYQPQHF; abundance: -; j_gene: TRBJ1-5; v_gene: TRBV4-1; d_gene: TRBD1
CDR3nt: TGTGCCATCAGTGAGCTTTCCCAGGAGCAGTACTTC; CDR3aa: CAISELSQEQYF; abundance: -; j_gene: TRBJ2-7; v_gene: TRBV10-3; d_gene: -
CDR3nt: TGTGCCACCGAAGACGGGAGAACCTACAATGAGCAGTTCTTC; CDR3aa: CATEDGRTYNEQFF; abundance: -; j_gene: TRBJ2-1; v_gene: TRBV15; d_gene: -
CDR3nt: TGTGCCAGTAGTACTAGGGTCGGGACAGGGGGGATCGGGGAGCTGTTTTTT; CDR3aa: CASSTRVGTGGIGELFF; abundance: -; j_gene: TRBJ2-2; v_gene: TRBV19; d_gene: TRBD1
CDR3nt: TGTGCCAGCAGCTTCATTCAGGTCCGGAGGAATGAGCAGTTCTTC; CDR3aa: CASSFIQVRRNEQFF; abundance: -; j_gene: TRBJ2-1; v_gene: TRBV7-3; d_gene: -
CDR3nt: TGCGCCAGCAGCCAAGAACTGACAGCAACGGGGAACACTGAAGCTTTCTTT; CDR3aa: CASSQELTATGNTEAFF; abundance: -; j_gene: TRBJ1-1; v_gene: TRBV5-1; d_gene: -
CDR3nt: TGTGCCAGCAGCCAAGGGGGACTAGCGGCGGTCGAGCAGTACTTC; CDR3aa: CASSQGGLAAVEQYF; abundance: -; j_gene: TRBJ2-7; v_gene: TRBV4-2; d_gene: TRBD2
CDR3nt: TGTGCCAGCAGTCGTGGGGCACAGACCAACACCGGGGAGCTGTTTTTT; CDR3aa: CASSRGAQTNTGELFF; abundance: -; j_gene: TRBJ2-2; v_gene: TRBV7-7; d_gene: -
CDR3nt: TGTGCCATCAGATCAGGGGCGGGGGACAATGAGCAGTTCTTC; CDR3aa: CAIRSGAGDNEQFF; abundance: -; j_gene: TRBJ2-1; v_gene: TRBV10-3; d_gene: -
CDR3nt: TGTGCCAGCAGCGTAGCTAGGGGCGGGAGTACAGATACGCAGTATTTT; CDR3aa: CASSVARGGSTDTQYF; abundance: -; j_gene: TRBJ2-3; v_gene: TRBV9; d_gene: TRBD2
CDR3nt: TGTGCCAGCAGTCCGGGACTAGCGGGATGGAGGAGCTCCTACGAGCAGTACTTC; CDR3aa: CASSPGLAGWRSSYEQYF; abundance: -; j_gene: TRBJ2-7; v_gene: TRBV27; d_gene: TRBD2
CDR3nt: TGTGCTAGCAGCTATTCGGGAGGAAACCAAGAGACCCAGTACTTC; CDR3aa: CASSYSGGNQETQYF; abundance: -; j_gene: TRBJ2-5; v_gene: TRBV7-7; d_gene: TRBD2
CDR3nt: TGTGCCAGCAGCTTAGTTGGGCGGGAGGGATCGGATACGCAGTATTTT; CDR3aa: CASSLVGREGSDTQYF; abundance: once; j_gene: TRBJ2-3; v_gene: TRBV7-9; d_gene: TRBD2
CDR3nt: TGTGCCACCGGTTACACCGGGGAGCTGTTTTTT; CDR3aa: CATGYTGELFF; abundance: -; j_gene: TRBJ2-2; v_gene: TRBV7-9; d_gene: -
CDR3nt: TGTGCCAGCAGAACCGGACTAGCTAATGAGCAGTTCTTC; CDR3aa: CASRTGLANEQFF; abundance: -; j_gene: TRBJ2-1; v_gene: TRBV6-1; d_gene: TRBD2